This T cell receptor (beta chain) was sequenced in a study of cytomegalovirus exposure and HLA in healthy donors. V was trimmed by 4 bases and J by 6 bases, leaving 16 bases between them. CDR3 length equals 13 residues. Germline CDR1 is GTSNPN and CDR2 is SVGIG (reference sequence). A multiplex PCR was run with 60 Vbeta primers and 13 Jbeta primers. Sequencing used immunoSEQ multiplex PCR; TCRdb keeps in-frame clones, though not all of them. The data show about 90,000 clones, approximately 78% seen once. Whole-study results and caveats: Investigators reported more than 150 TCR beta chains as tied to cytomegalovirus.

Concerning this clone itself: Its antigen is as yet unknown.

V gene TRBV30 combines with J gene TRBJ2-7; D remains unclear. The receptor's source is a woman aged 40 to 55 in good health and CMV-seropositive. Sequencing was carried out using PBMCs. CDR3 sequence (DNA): TGTGCCTGGAACCCCGTACCCGGCGGCGAGCAGTACTTC. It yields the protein CAWNPVPGGEQYF. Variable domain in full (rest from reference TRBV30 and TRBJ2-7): SQTIHQWPATLVQPVGSPLSLECTVEGTSNPNLYWYRQAAGRGLQLLFYSVGIGQISSEVPQNLSASRPQDRQFILSSKKLLLSDSGFYLCAWNPVPGGEQYFGPGTRLTVT.